The next 27 T cell receptor beta chains were all read from a single sample in a study of radiation and T cells in renal cell carcinoma. Assay: immunoSEQ multiplex PCR; the TCRdb copy retains only in-frame clones and omits some. The repertoire includes 120,000 to 150,000 clones, 88% of them detected once, and 3.5% to 5% sits in the top ten. Time point specified: baseline pretreatment blood. Documented treatment: 15 Gy SBRT to primary tumor, nephrectomy 4 weeks later. This material consisted of blood, taken from a patient whose treatment included radiotherapy and nephrectomy. All receptors derive from a woman aged 65 to 85 with renal cell carcinoma.

The rearrangement uses TRBV15 and TRBJ1-5, with D maybe TRBD1 (5 bases). The CDR3 covers 15 residues. V was pared by 8 bases and J by 0 bases, with 14 bases between. The germline gives CDR1 LNHNV, CDR2 YYDKDF (reference sequence). The CDR3 reads CATQLVGDSNQPQHF. CDR3 nucleotide sequence: TGTGCCACCCAACTAGTGGGGGATAGCAATCAGCCCCAGCATTTT.

The CDR3 loop is CASSEYLAGGPNNEQFF. CDR3 nucleotides: TGTGCCAGCAGCGAATATTTAGCGGGGGGGCCAAACAATGAGCAGTTCTTC. The rearrangement uses TRBV6-4 and TRBJ2-1, with 11 bases aligning to TRBD2. CDR1 and CDR2 from the germline V gene are MRHNA and SNTAGT. This CDR3 has 17 amino acids. V lost 6 bases and J lost 5; bases outside the gene matches: 12.

This sequence joins TRBV6-5 and TRBJ1-3, with D possibly matching TRBD1 (5 bases). V shed 6 bases and J shed 1 base, with 13 bases lying between them. This CDR3 has 15 residues. CDR1 and CDR2 from the germline V gene are MNHEY and SVGAGI. This CDR3 reads CASRPSGISGNTIYF. CDR3 sequence (DNA): TGTGCCAGCAGACCATCAGGGATTTCTGGAAACACCATATATTTT.

The V gene is TRBV6-5, the J gene TRBJ1-1; D not resolved. This CDR3 has 13 residues. Germline CDR1 and CDR2: MNHEY and SVGAGI. V lost 2 bases, J lost 11 bases, and 15 bases lay in between. As DNA, the CDR3 is TGTGCCAGCAGTTACAAGGCAGACCTTGGCGCTTTCTTT. It translates to CASSYKADLGAFF.

Only a few counts were recorded for this clone. This rearrangement joins TRBV30 to TRBJ1-1, with D unresolved. The CDR3 has 14 residues. The V gene lost 2 bases and the J gene lost 1 base, with 11 bases spanning the gap. Germline assignment: CDR1 GTSNPN and CDR2 SVGIG (reference sequence). The CDR3 region is CAWSTAVSNTEAFF. In nucleotides, the CDR3 is TGTGCCTGGAGTACGGCAGTTTCGAACACTGAAGCTTTCTTT. Full variable domain (outside the CDR3, taken from reference TRBV30 and TRBJ1-1): SQTIHQWPATLVQPVGSPLSLECTVEGTSNPNLYWYRQAAGRGLQLLFYSVGIGQISSEVPQNLSASRPQDRQFILSSKKLLLSDSGFYLCAWSTAVSNTEAFFGQGTRLTVV.

J is TRBJ2-7 and V is TRBV6-1, with 11 bases fitting TRBD2. Per germline, CDR1 MNHNS and CDR2 SASEGT. The V segment lost 9 bases and the J segment 1 base; nucleotides outside the gene matches: 5. This CDR3 spans 14 amino acids. The DNA for the CDR3 is TGTGCCAGTGATCTAGCGGGGGGATCCTACGAGCAGTACTTC. This gives the protein CASDLAGGSYEQYF.

The rearrangement joins TRBV7-8 to TRBJ2-1; TRBD2 aligns across 12 bases. CDR3 size: 16 residues. CDR1 is SGHVS, CDR2 FQNEAQ, per germline. V trimming: 3 bases; J trimming: 9 bases; junction bases outside the gene matches: 9. CDR3 residues: CASSFGLAGTQVEQFF. In DNA, the CDR3 is TGTGCCAGCAGCTTCGGACTAGCGGGGACCCAGGTTGAGCAGTTCTTC.

The chain uses TRBV19 and TRBJ2-2; D ambiguous. V was pared by 3 bases and J by 4 bases, with 6 bases between. The CDR3 runs to 13 residues. Germline CDR1 is LNHDA and CDR2 is SQIVND (reference sequence). CDR3 in DNA: TGTGCCAGTAGTATGTACGGCACCGGGGAGCTGTTTTTT. It is translated as CASSMYGTGELFF.

The chain couples TRBV6-5 to TRBJ1-1, with TRBD1 matching over 10 bases. The CDR3 has 15 amino acids. CDR1 and CDR2 from the germline V gene are MNHEY and SVGAGI. The V gene end was trimmed by 5 bases and the J gene end by 1 base; junction bases not matched to a gene: 4. The CDR3 coding sequence is TGTGCCAGCAGTAGGGACAGGGGAGGGAACACTGAAGCTTTCTTT. Translated: CASSRDRGGNTEAFF.

This clone has more than one count but fewer than ten. The chain joins TRBV7-9 to TRBJ1-1; D gene ambiguous. Trimming took 3 bases from V and 4 from J, leaving 6 bases between them. The CDR3 length is 12 residues. CDR1 is SEHNR and CDR2 is FQNEAQ in the germline V gene (reference sequence). This CDR3 reads CASSLVSTEAFF. CDR3 coding DNA: TGTGCCAGCAGCTTGGTGAGCACTGAAGCTTTCTTT. The complete variable domain, with remaining parts taken from reference TRBV7-9 and TRBJ1-1, reads DTGVSQNPRHKITKRGQNVTFRCDPISEHNRLYWYRQTLGQGPEFLTYFQNEAQLEKSRLLSDRFSAERPKGSFSTLEIQRTEQGDSAMYLCASSLVSTEAFFGQGTRLTVV.

The chain is built from TRBV11-3 and TRBJ1-1; 8 bases line up with TRBD1. The germline V gene encodes CDR1 SGHNT and CDR2 YENEEA. V gave up 5 bases and J gave up 10 bases; unmatched junction bases: 12. The CDR3 runs to 14 residues. CDR3 region: CASSPRTGYGAAFF. The CDR3 bases are TGTGCCAGCAGCCCACGGACAGGGTACGGTGCAGCTTTCTTT.

This sequence joins TRBV15 and TRBJ1-1, with TRBD1 identical over 7 bases. Losses at the gene ends were 1 base for V and 7 bases for J; bases not matched to a gene: 9. This CDR3 spans 15 amino acids. The germline gives CDR1 LNHNV, CDR2 YYDKDF (reference sequence). Here the CDR3 DNA reads TGTGCCACCAGCAGAGGGGGGGGACAGATGATTGAAGCTTTCTTT. Amino acids: CATSRGGGQMIEAFF.

The chain combines TRBV28 with TRBJ2-4; D tentatively fits TRBD1 or TRBD2 (5 bases each). Germline CDR1 is MDHEN and CDR2 is SYDVKM. Trimming removed 5 bases from V and 10 bases from J, with 21 bases in between. The CDR3 length is 15 residues. The CDR3 DNA is TGTGCCAGCAGTCCTGGTGGGGCCGGGACGAGGATTCAGTACTTC. The encoded protein is CASSPGGAGTRIQYF.

This clone has a single count. The V call is TRBV19, the J call TRBJ1-3; D not resolved. In germline, CDR1 is LNHDA, CDR2 SQIVND (reference sequence). The CDR3 covers 15 residues. Trimming took off 5 bases at V and 4 bases at J, with 15 bases between the two ends. Here the CDR3 DNA reads TGTGCCAGTAGTGGAACTTCACGAGTAGGAAACACCATATATTTT. It specifies CASSGTSRVGNTIYF. The full variable domain, completed using reference TRBV19 and TRBJ1-3, is DGGITQSPKYLFRKEGQNVTLSCEQNLNHDAMYWYRQDPGQGLRLIYYSQIVNDFQKGDIAEGYSVSREKKESFPLTVTSAQKNPTAFYLCASSGTSRVGNTIYFGEGSWLTVV.

The J gene is TRBJ1-2, the V gene TRBV7-2; D is uncertain. Deletions cut 5 bases from V and 6 bases from J, with 10 bases between. CDR3 size: 12 residues. CDR1 SGHTA and CDR2 FQGNSA come from the germline V gene. DNA for the CDR3: TGTGCCAGCAGCGAGCGGACTCATGGCTACACCTTC. Encoded protein: CASSERTHGYTF.

This clone has only one observation. The chain joins TRBV5-4 to TRBJ2-2; 9 bases fit TRBD1. Germline CDR1 reads SGHNT; CDR2 reads YYREEE (reference sequence). CDR3 length: 16 amino acids. V gave up 0 bases and J gave up 4 bases; unmatched junction bases: 4. The CDR3: CASSLDRGPGTGELFF. The DNA of the CDR3 is TGTGCCAGCAGCTTGGACAGGGGGCCGGGCACCGGGGAGCTGTTTTTT.

The V gene is TRBV20-1, the J gene TRBJ2-7; D gene unclear. The CDR3 sequence is 11 residues long. Germline V gives CDR1 DFQATT, CDR2 SNEGSKA (reference sequence). V lost 5 bases and J 1 base, leaving 6 bases between the germline ends. The CDR3, as DNA: TGCAGTGCTGGTCCATCCTACGAGCAGTACTTC. Amino acids: CSAGPSYEQYF.

As DNA, the CDR3 is TGCGCCAGCAGCCAGACAGGGGCTGGAAACACCATATATTTT. It yields the protein CASSQTGAGNTIYF. The chain links TRBV4-3 to TRBJ1-3; 8 bases line up with TRBD1. The germline gives CDR1 LGHNA, CDR2 YSLEER. Trimming took 3 bases from V and 2 from J; bases not matched to a gene: 0. The length of the CDR3 is 14 residues.

The chain couples TRBV29-1 to TRBJ1-3; D gene ambiguous. Germline V gives CDR1 SQVTM, CDR2 ANQGSEA. The CDR3 runs to 11 residues. V lost 8 bases to trimming and J lost 3 bases, with 8 bases between them. Written as DNA, the CDR3 is TGCAGCTCCTCATATGGAAACACCATATATTTT. It translates to CSSSYGNTIYF.

The genes are TRBV19 and TRBJ1-6; 7 nucleotides match TRBD1. The CDR3 consists of 14 residues. CDR1 and CDR2 from the germline V gene are LNHDA and SQIVND (reference sequence). V shed 5 bases and J 10 bases; nucleotides not matched to a gene: 8. This CDR3 reads CASSQQGFRSPLHF. Here the CDR3 DNA reads TGTGCCAGTAGTCAACAGGGGTTTAGGTCACCCCTCCACTTT.

This chain joins TRBV9 and TRBJ2-1; TRBD1 might be the D (6 bases). Germline CDR1 and CDR2: SGDLS and YYNGEE. The CDR3 has 15 amino acids. V lost 2 bases and J 6 bases, leaving 15 bases between the germline ends. CDR3: CASSVTGQQGNEQFF. CDR3 nucleotides: TGTGCCAGCAGCGTTACTGGACAGCAAGGCAATGAGCAGTTCTTC.

The chain combines TRBV7-9 with TRBJ2-7; the D is unclear. V shed 2 bases and J shed 6 bases, with 8 bases lying between them. Germline V gene sequence: CDR1 SEHNR, CDR2 FQNEAQ (reference sequence). This CDR3 contains 12 residues. The CDR3 loop reads CASSLTGLEQYF. The CDR3 coding sequence is TGTGCCAGCAGCTTAACCGGGCTCGAGCAGTACTTC.

The chain uses TRBV7-2 and TRBJ1-6; 7 nucleotides align to TRBD1. Germline V lookup: CDR1 SGHTA, CDR2 FQGNSA. V shed 5 bases and J 6 bases; nucleotides not matched to a gene: 4. CDR3 length: 14 amino acids. The CDR3 spells CASSPTGANSPLHF. The CDR3 DNA reads as TGTGCCAGCAGCCCCACAGGGGCTAATTCACCCCTCCACTTT. Full variable domain (outside the CDR3, taken from reference TRBV7-2 and TRBJ1-6): GAGVSQSPSNKVTEKGKDVELRCDPISGHTALYWYRQSLGQGLEFLIYFQGNSAPDKSGLPSDRFSAERTGGSVSTLTIQRTQQEDSAVYLCASSPTGANSPLHFGNGTRLTVT.

The rearrangement joins TRBV23-1 to TRBJ1-5, with D possibly being TRBD1 (6 bases). TRBV23-1 is recorded as an ORF, its role being uncertain. The CDR3 is made up of 18 amino acids. V was shortened by 0 bases and J by 0 bases, with 15 bases between the two germline ends. The CDR3 here is CASSQSRARGDSNQPQHF. CDR3 DNA sequence: TGCGCCAGCAGTCAATCGAGGGCCAGGGGTGATAGCAATCAGCCCCAGCATTTT.

The rearrangement links TRBV6-1 to TRBJ1-1; TRBD1 matches at 7 bases. CDR1 and CDR2 from the germline V gene are MNHNS and SASEGT. CDR3 length: 14 amino acids. The V gene end was trimmed by 3 bases and the J gene end by 4 bases; junction bases not matched to a gene: 5. This CDR3 reads CASSDRGEVTEAFF. The CDR3 nucleotides read TGTGCCAGCAGTGACAGGGGGGAGGTCACTGAAGCTTTCTTT.

CDR3 sequence reads: CASRPLLTLAGYTF. CDR3 sequence (DNA): TGTGCCAGCAGACCACTCCTAACTCTGGCTGGCTACACCTTC. The V and J genes are TRBV28 and TRBJ1-2; D remains unclear. The germline gives CDR1 MDHEN, CDR2 SYDVKM. CDR3 length equals 14 residues. Trimming removed 6 bases at V and 7 bases at J, with 18 bases between.

This clone has only one observation. The V gene is TRBV5-4, the J gene TRBJ1-6; D is ambiguous. Looked up from germline, CDR1 is SGHNT and CDR2 is YYREEE (reference sequence). The CDR3 contains 16 residues. Trimming took 0 bases from V and 10 from J, leaving 17 bases between them. The CDR3 DNA sequence: TGTGCCAGCAGCTTGGCTCAAGCCGGTAGCGGCTCACCCCTCCACTTT. This sequence encodes CASSLAQAGSGSPLHF.